The clone carrying this T cell receptor beta chain was picked up many times. The source of the sample is a study of HIV-infected children after antiretroviral therapy interruption. The wider study: Interruption group median age around 8.8 years; continuous group about 8 years. In continuous treatment, analyzed samples were from weeks 0, 48 and 150.

Germline V gene sequence: CDR1 MDHEN, CDR2 SYDVKM. The length of the CDR3 is 10 residues. V lost 6 bases and J 8 bases, leaving 7 bases between the germline ends. Treatment indicated: PENTA 11 planned treatment interruption arm or continuous ART arm. Samples needed at least 5 million viable cryopreserved PBMCs. Unique molecular identifiers were included in an RNA-based 3' RACE TCR library. From the 3' RACE reads, TCRdb called clonotypes with MiXCR, one entry per CDR3 protein. This sample has about 89,000 distinct CDR3 sequences, with 6.9% found just once. The chain carries TRBV28 and TRBJ2-5, with TRBD1 as a possible D gene (5 bases). The receptor comes from a pool of human donors with HIV. Sequencing used CD45RA+ CD4+ T cells from PBMCs, pooled from several time points, obtained from a donor given antiretroviral therapy, either interrupted or continuous. Subset reported: naive CD4+ CD45RA+ CD45RO- T cells. CDR3: CASSQGTQYF. CDR3 bases: TGTGCCAGCAGCCAGGGTACCCAGTACTTC.